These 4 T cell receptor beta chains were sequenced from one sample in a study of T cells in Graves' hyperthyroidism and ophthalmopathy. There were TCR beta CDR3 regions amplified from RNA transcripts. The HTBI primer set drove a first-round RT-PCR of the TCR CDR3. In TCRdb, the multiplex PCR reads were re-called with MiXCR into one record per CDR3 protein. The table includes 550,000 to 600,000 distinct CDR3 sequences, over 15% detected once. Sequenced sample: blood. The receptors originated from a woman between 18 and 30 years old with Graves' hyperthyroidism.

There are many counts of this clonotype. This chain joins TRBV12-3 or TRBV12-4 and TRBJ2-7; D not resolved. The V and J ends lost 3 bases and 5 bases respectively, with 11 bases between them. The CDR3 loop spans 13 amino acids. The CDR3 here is CASSFQYLHEQYF. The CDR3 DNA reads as TGTGCCAGCAGTTTCCAGTATCTTCACGAGCAGTACTTC.

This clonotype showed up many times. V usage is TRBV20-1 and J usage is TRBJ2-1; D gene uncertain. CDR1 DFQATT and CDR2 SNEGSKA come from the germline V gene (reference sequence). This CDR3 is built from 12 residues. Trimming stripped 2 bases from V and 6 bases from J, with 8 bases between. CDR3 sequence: CSARPPGNEQFF. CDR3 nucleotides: TGCAGTGCTAGACCCCCGGGCAATGAGCAGTTCTTC.

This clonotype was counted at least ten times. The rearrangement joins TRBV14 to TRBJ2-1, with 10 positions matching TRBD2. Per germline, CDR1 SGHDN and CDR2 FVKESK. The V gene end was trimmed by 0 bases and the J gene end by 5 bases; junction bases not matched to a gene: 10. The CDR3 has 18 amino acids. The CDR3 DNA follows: TGTGCCAGCAGCCAAGAATGGCACTATGGGACTAGCGACAATGAGCAGTTCTTC. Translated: CASSQEWHYGTSDNEQFF.

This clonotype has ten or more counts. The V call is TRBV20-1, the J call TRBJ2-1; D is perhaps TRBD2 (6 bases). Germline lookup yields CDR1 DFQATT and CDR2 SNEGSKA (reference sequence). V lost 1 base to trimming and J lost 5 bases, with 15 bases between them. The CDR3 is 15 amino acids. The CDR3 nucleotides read TGCAGTGCTAGAGTGGTCCAGCGGGTGGACAATGAGCAGTTCTTC. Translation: CSARVVQRVDNEQFF.